This entry features one T cell receptor beta chain sequence. The data stem from a study of T cell changes during pregnancy in multiple sclerosis. Clones were sequenced by immunoSEQ multiplex PCR, and TCRdb holds only the in-frame ones, with some missing. The sample contains roughly 48,000 clones, around 94% of which appear only once. CDR3 size: 15 residues. Germline CDR1 reads WSHSY; CDR2 reads SAAADI. V gave up 7 bases and J gave up 6 bases; unmatched junction bases: 6. Here the sequenced sample was CD4+ T cells from peripheral blood mononuclear cells, taken in the third trimester of pregnancy. The sequence came from a female donor with multiple sclerosis, enrolled in a pregnancy study. The chain links TRBV10-2 to TRBJ2-2; 12 bases align to TRBD1. CDR3 amino acids: CASTPGQGASGELFF. The CDR3, as DNA: TGCGCCAGCACCCCGGGACAGGGGGCTTCCGGGGAGCTGTTTTTT.